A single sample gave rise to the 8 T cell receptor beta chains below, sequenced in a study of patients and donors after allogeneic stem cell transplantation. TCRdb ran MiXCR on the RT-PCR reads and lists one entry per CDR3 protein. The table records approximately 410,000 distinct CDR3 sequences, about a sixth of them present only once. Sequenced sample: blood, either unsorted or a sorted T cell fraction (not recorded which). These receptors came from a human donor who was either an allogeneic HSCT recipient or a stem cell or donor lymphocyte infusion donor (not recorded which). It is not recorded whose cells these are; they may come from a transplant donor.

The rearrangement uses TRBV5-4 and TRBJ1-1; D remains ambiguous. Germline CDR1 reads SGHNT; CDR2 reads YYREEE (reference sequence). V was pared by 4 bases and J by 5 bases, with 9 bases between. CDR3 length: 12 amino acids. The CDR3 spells CASSEGYTEAFF. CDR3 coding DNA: TGTGCCAGCAGCGAAGGGTATACTGAAGCTTTCTTT.

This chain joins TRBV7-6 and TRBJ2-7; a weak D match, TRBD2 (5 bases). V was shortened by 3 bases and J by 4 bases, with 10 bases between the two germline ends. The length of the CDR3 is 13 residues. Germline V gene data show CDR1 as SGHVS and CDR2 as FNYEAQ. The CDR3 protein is CASSLEDAYEQYF. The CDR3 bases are TGTGCCAGCAGCTTGGAGGACGCGTACGAGCAGTACTTC.

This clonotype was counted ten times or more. CDR3 sequence reads: CASSEGQGVSIYEQYF. The CDR3 DNA reads TGCGCCAGCAGCGAAGGACAGGGCGTTTCAATTTACGAGCAGTACTTC. The gene calls are TRBV4-1 and TRBJ2-7, with 8 bases aligning to TRBD1. The germline V gene encodes CDR1 MGHRA and CDR2 YSYEKL. J gave up 4 bases and V 5 bases, and 13 bases lay outside the gene matches. CDR3 size: 16 residues.

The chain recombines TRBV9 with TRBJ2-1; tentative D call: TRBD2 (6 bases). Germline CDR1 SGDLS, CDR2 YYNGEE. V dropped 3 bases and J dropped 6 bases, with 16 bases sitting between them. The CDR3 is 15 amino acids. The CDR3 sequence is CASSAGGTYINEQFF. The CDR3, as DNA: TGTGCCAGCAGCGCCGGGGGTACTTACATCAATGAGCAGTTCTTC.

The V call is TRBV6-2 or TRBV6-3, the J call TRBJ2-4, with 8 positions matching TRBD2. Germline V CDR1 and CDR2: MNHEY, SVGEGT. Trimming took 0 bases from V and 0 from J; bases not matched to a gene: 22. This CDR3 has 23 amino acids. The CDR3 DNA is TGTGCCAGCAGTTACTCGGCTCTAATTATTGGGACTAGACTGCCACTAGCCAAAAACATTCAGTACTTC. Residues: CASSYSALIIGTRLPLAKNIQYF.

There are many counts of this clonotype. The CDR3 DNA reads as TGTGCCAGCAGCCCGGGACAGGGGAACGGGGCCAACGTCCTGACTTTC. Its translation: CASSPGQGNGANVLTF. V gene TRBV11-3 combines with J gene TRBJ2-6; 10 bases map to TRBD1. Per the germline V gene, CDR1 is SGHNT and CDR2 is YENEEA. The CDR3 has 16 amino acids. The J segment lost 4 bases and the V segment lost 5 bases, leaving 5 bases of the junction unmatched. The full variable domain, its missing parts supplied by reference TRBV11-3 and TRBJ2-6, is EAGVVQSPRYKIIEKKQPVAFWCNPISGHNTLYWYLQNLGQGPELLIRYENEEAVDDSQLPKDRFSAERLKGVDSTLKIQPAELGDSAVYLCASSPGQGNGANVLTFGAGSRLTVL.

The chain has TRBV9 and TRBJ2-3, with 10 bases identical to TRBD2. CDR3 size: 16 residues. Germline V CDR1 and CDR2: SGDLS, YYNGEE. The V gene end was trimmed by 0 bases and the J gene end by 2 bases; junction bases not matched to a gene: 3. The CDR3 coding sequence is TGTGCCAGCAGCGTAGCACTAGCGGGATCCACAGATACGCAGTATTTT. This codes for CASSVALAGSTDTQYF.

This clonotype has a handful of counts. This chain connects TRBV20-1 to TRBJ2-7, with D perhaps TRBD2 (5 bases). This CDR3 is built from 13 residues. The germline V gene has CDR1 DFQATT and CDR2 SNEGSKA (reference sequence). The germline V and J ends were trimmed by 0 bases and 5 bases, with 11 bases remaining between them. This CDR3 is CSARDSGFHEQYF. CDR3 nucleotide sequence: TGCAGTGCTAGAGATTCGGGATTCCACGAGCAGTACTTC.